The subject of this entry is one TCR beta chain. A far bigger clonotype differs at one base, so this is likely a read error. With 6 bases removed from V and 4 bases from J, the gap between germline ends came to 10 bases. The CDR3 covers 13 residues. Germline values: CDR1 MNHNS, CDR2 SASEGT. The data stem from a study of CD8+ T cells in alopecia areata. RNA was extracted and reverse transcribed into cDNA as the sequencing template. Clones were read by immunoSEQ multiplex PCR, and TCRdb kept only the in-frame ones, dropping some. The sample contains hundreds of thousands of clones, roughly 63% of which appear only once. This sample's treatment: oral pan-JAK inhibitor, 5-10 mg twice daily.

The origin of this receptor is a human donor with alopecia areata. The gene calls are TRBV6-1 and TRBJ1-5, with a tentative D call TRBD1 (6 bases). This specimen consisted of CD4+ T cells sorted from blood, obtained between weeks 51 and 52, from a patient treated with tofacitinib. Here the CDR3 DNA reads TGTGCCAGCAGCGTACAGGGTAATCAGCCCCAGCATTTT. Translation: CASSVQGNQPQHF.